This T cell receptor (beta chain) came from a study of T cell repertoires in cytomegalovirus infection. This clonotype was detected only a few times. Trimming removed 2 bases at V and 5 bases at J, with 10 bases between. This CDR3 is built from 13 residues. Germline-derived CDR1 and CDR2 are GTSNPN and SVGIG (reference sequence). TCRdb fed the reads into MiXCR, producing one record per CDR3 protein. In the table there are about 150,000 distinct CDR3 sequences, around 20% of which are singletons. The sequence derives from a human donor in good health (CMV status not recorded). Some clones in this sample may be carry-over from other donors' samples. The chain recombines TRBV30 with TRBJ2-1; D is possibly TRBD1 (5 bases). The material sequenced was PBMCs. CDR3 sequence reads: CAWSTGWNNEQFF. For the CDR3, the DNA is TGTGCCTGGAGTACAGGTTGGAACAATGAGCAGTTCTTC.